This TCR beta chain was sequenced for a study of CD8+ T cells in alopecia areata. Study-wide background: Treated patients swallowed 5 to 10 mg of oral tofacitinib twice daily.

Trimming took off 6 bases at V and 4 bases at J, with 12 bases between the two ends. Germline V gene sequence: CDR1 MDHEN, CDR2 SYDVKM. The CDR3 is 13 amino acids. Sample treatment: oral pan-JAK inhibitor, 5-10 mg twice daily. RNA, once extracted, was reverse transcribed into cDNA for use as the sequencing template. Repertoires were generated with immunoSEQ multiplex PCR, while TCRdb's copy carries only in-frame clones and drops some. The sample holds some 190,000 clones, 60% seen once. The rearrangement uses TRBV28 and TRBJ1-2; D call uncertain. The clonotype originates from a human donor with alopecia areata. This specimen was CD4+ T cells sorted from blood, taken at week 24, from a patient treated with tofacitinib. The CDR3 loop is CASSGWAGYGYTF. The CDR3 DNA follows: TGTGCCAGCAGCGGTTGGGCAGGCTATGGCTACACCTTC.